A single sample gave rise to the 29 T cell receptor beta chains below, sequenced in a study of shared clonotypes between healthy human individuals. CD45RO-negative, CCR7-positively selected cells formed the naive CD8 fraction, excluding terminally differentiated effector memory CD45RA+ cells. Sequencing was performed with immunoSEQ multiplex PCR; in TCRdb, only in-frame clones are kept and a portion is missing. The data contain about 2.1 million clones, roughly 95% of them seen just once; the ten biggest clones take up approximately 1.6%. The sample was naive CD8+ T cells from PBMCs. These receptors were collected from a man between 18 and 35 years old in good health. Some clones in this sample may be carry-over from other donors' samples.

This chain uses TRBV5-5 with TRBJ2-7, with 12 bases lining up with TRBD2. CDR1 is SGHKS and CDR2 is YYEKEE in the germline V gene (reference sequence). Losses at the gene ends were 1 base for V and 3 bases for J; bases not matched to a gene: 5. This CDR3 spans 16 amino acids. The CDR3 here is CASSLRTSGIYYEQYF. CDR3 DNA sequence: TGTGCCAGCAGCTTGAGGACTAGCGGGATTTACTACGAGCAGTACTTC.

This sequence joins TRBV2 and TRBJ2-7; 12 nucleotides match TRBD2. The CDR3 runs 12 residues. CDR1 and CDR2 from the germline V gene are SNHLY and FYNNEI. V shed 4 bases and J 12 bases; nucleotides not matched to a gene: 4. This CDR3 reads CASSGLAGVGYF. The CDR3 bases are TGTGCCAGCAGTGGACTAGCGGGAGTGGGGTACTTC.

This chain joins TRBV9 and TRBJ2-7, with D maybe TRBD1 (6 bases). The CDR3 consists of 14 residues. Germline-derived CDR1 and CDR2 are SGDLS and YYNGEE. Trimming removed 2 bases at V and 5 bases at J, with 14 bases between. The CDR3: CASSVRDILDEQYF. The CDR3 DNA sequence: TGTGCCAGCAGCGTTCGGGACATCCTGGACGAGCAGTACTTC.

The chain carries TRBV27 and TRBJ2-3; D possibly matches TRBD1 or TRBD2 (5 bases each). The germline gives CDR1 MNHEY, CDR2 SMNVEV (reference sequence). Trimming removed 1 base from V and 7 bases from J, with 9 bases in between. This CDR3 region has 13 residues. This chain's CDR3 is CASSLLRGNTQYF. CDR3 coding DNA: TGTGCCAGCAGTTTATTGAGGGGAAATACGCAGTATTTT.

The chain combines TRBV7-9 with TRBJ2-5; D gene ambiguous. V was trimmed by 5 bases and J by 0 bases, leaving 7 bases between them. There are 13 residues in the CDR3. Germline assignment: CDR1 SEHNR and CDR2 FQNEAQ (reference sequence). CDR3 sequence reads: CASSQQDQETQYF. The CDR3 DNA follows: TGTGCCAGCAGCCAGCAAGACCAAGAGACCCAGTACTTC.

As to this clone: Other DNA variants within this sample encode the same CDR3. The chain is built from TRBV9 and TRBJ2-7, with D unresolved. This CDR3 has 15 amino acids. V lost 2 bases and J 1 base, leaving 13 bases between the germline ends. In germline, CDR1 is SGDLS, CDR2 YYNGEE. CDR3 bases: TGTGCCAGCAGCGTTGGCATCCTGGGGTCCTACGAGCAGTACTTC. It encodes CASSVGILGSYEQYF.

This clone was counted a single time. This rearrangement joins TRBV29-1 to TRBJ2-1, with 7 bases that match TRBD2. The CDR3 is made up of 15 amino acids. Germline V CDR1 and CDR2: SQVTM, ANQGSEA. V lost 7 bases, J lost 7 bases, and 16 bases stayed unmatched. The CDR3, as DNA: TGCAGCGGCTCTTCTCCTAGCGGAAGCGGGAATGAGCAGTTCTTC. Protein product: CSGSSPSGSGNEQFF.

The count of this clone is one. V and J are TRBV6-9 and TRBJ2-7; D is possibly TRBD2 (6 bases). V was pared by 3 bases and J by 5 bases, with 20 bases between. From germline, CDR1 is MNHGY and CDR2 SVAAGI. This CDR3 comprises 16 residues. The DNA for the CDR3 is TGTGCCAGCAGTTACTGTGGGGACTCAAAACAGGACGAGCAGTACTTC. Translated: CASSYCGDSKQDEQYF.

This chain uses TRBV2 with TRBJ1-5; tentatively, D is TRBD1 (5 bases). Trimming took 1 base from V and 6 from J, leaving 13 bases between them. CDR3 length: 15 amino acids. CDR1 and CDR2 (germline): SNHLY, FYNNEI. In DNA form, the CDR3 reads TGTGCCAGCAGTGAAGGCAGGGCAGTCGGTCAGCCCCAGCATTTT. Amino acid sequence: CASSEGRAVGQPQHF.

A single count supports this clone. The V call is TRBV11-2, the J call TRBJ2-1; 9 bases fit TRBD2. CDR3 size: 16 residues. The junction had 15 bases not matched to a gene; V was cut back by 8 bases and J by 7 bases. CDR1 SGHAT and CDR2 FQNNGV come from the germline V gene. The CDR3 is CASFGGLAGKRNEQFF. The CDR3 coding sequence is TGTGCCAGCTTTGGGGGGCTAGCGGGAAAAAGGAATGAGCAGTTCTTC.

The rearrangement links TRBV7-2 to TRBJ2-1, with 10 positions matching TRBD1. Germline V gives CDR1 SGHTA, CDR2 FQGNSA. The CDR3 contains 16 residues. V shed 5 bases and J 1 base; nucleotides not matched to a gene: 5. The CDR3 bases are TGTGCCAGCAGCCCGTTGGACAGGGGGTCCTACAATGAGCAGTTCTTC. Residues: CASSPLDRGSYNEQFF.

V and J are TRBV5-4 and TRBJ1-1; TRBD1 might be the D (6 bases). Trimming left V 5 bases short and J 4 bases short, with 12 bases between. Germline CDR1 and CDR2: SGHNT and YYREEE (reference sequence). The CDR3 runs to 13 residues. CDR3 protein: CASRWGASTEAFF. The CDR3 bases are TGTGCCAGCAGATGGGGGGCGAGCACTGAAGCTTTCTTT. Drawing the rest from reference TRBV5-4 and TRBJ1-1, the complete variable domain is ETGVTQSPTHLIKTRGQQVTLRCSSQSGHNTVSWYQQALGQGPQFIFQYYREEENGRGNFPPRFSGLQFPNYSSELNVNALELDDSALYLCASRWGASTEAFFGQGTRLTVV.

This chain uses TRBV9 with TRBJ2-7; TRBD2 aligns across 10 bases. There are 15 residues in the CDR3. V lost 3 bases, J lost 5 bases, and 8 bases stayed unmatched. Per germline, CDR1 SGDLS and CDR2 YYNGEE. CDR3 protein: CASSALAGVPNEQYF. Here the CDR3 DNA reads TGTGCCAGCAGCGCGCTAGCGGGAGTACCCAACGAGCAGTACTTC.

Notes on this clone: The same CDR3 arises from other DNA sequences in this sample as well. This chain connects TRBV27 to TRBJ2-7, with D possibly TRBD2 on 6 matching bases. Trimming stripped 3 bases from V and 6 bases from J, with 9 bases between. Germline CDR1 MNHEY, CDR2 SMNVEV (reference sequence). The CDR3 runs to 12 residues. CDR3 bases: TGTGCCAGCAGTTTTCAGGGAGGCGAGCAGTACTTC. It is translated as CASSFQGGEQYF.

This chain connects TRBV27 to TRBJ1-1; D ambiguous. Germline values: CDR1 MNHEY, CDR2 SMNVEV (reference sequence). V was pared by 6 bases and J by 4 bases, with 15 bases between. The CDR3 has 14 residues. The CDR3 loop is CASRWAPEGTEAFF. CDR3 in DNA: TGTGCCAGCAGGTGGGCACCCGAGGGCACTGAAGCTTTCTTT.

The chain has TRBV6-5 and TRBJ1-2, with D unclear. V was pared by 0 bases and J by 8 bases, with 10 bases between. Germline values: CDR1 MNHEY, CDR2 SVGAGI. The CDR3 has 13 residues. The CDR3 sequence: CASSYSKYGGYTF. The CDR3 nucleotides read TGTGCCAGCAGTTACTCGAAGTATGGCGGCTACACCTTC.

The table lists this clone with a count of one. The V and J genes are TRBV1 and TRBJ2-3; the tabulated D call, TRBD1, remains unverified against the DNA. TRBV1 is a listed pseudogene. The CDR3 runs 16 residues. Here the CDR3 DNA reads TGCACCAGCCCCTGGCTCCCAGGGGAAAGCACAGATACGCAGTATTTT. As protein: CTSPWLPGESTDTQYF.

The CDR3 nucleotides read TGTGCCTGGAGTGAGAGGTACAGGGGTGCTTCTATGGTTGGCTACACCTTC. It is translated as CAWSERYRGASMVGYTF. The J gene is TRBJ1-2, the V gene TRBV30; 7 bases align to TRBD1. This CDR3 contains 17 residues. The J segment lost 7 bases and the V segment lost 1 base, leaving 18 bases of the junction unmatched. Germline CDR1 GTSNPN, CDR2 SVGIG (reference sequence).

The CDR3 bases are TGTGCCAGCAGCCCAGACAGGAGCACAGATACGCAGTATTTT. Protein: CASSPDRSTDTQYF. This chain joins TRBV28 and TRBJ2-3; D may be TRBD1 (6 bases). The CDR3 has 14 residues. V lost 6 bases and J lost 0, with 10 bases in between. Germline loops: CDR1 MDHEN, CDR2 SYDVKM.

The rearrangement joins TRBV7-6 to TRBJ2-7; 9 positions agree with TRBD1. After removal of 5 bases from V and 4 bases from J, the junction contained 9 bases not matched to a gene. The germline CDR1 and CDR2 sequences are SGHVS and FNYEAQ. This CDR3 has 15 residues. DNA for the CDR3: TGTGCCAGCAGCCTTCGGACAGGGGAGACATACGAGCAGTACTTC. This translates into CASSLRTGETYEQYF.

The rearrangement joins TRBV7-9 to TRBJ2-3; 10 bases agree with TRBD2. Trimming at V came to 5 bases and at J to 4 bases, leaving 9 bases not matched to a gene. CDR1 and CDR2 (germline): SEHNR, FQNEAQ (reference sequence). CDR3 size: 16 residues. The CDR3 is CASSPRQSGRADTQYF. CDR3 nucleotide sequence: TGTGCCAGCAGCCCTCGACAGAGCGGGAGGGCAGATACGCAGTATTTT.

CDR3 sequence (DNA): TGCGCCAGCAGCCAAGATTTCACTATACCAGATACGCAGTATTTT. This translates into CASSQDFTIPDTQYF. This chain links TRBV4-1 with TRBJ2-3; no clear D gene. The CDR3 covers 15 residues. Germline CDR1 is MGHRA and CDR2 is YSYEKL. Trimming cost V 0 bases and J 4 bases, with 11 bases left between them.

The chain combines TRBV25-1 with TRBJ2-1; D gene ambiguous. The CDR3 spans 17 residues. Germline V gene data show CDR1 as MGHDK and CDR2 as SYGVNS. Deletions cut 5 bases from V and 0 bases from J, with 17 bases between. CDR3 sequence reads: CASSSPPDSLSYNEQFF. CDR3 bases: TGTGCCAGCAGTTCTCCTCCGGATAGCCTCTCCTACAATGAGCAGTTCTTC.

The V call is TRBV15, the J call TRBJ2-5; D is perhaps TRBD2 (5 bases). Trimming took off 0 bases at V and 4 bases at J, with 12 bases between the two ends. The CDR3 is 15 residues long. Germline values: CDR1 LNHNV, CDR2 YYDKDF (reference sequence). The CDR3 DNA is TGTGCCACCAGCAGAGATAGAGAGGGTCCAGAGACCCAGTACTTC. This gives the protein CATSRDREGPETQYF.

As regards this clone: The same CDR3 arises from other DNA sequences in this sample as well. As DNA, the CDR3 is TGTGCCAGCAGTTACGGGAGCTCCTACAATGAGCAGTTCTTC. Its protein is CASSYGSSYNEQFF. The rearrangement joins TRBV6-5 to TRBJ2-1, with D possibly TRBD2 on 5 matching bases. CDR3 length equals 14 residues. Trimming stripped 2 bases from V and 0 bases from J, with 5 bases between. Germline CDR1 and CDR2: MNHEY and SVGAGI.

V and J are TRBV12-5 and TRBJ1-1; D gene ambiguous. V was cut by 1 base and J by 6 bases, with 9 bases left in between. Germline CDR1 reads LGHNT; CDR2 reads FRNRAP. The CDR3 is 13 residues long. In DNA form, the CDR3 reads TGTGCTAGTGGTTTGGGTCGGACGGCTGAAGCTTTCTTT. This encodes CASGLGRTAEAFF.

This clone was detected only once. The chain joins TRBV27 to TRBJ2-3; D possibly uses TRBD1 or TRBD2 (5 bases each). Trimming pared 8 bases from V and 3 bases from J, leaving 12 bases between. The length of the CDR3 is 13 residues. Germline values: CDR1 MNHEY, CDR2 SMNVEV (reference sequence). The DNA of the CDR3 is TGTGCCAGCGGGGGTTGGGAAACAGATACGCAGTATTTT. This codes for CASGGWETDTQYF.

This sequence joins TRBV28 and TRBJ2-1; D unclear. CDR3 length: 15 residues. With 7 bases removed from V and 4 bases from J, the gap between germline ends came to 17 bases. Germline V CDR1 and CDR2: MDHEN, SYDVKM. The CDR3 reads CASTWAAKTYNEQFF. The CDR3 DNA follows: TGTGCCAGCACTTGGGCGGCCAAGACTTACAATGAGCAGTTCTTC.

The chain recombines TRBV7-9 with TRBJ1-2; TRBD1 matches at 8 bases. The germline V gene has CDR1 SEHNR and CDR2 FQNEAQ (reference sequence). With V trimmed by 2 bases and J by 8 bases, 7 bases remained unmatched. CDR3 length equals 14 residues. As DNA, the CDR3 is TGTGCCAGCAGCTTACCGGACAGGGTCAGCGGCTACACCTTC. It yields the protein CASSLPDRVSGYTF.